The T cell receptor beta chain described here comes from a study of T-cell reconstitution after alpha-beta-depleted transplantation in children. This clonotype was found a few times. Using unique molecular identifiers, the investigators prepared the TCRbeta library. TCRdb ran MiXCR on the PCR reads and lists one entry per CDR3 protein. The data show approximately 390,000 distinct CDR3 sequences, with about a tenth seen just once and 4.5% to 7% held by the top ten. The CDR3 consists of 15 residues. Trimming removed 4 bases from V and 2 bases from J; junction bases left unmatched: 6. Germline CDR1 and CDR2: SGHRS and YFSETQ.

Sequencing used PBMCs from the stem cell graft donor, obtained from the stem cell graft. The clonotype originates from a human donor who donated a stem cell graft to a child with acute myeloid leukemia. This chain joins TRBV5-1 and TRBJ2-1, with 7 bases matching TRBD1. CDR3 in DNA: TGCGCCAGCAGCCGGGACAGCCCACCCTACAATGAGCAGTTCTTC. It is translated as CASSRDSPPYNEQFF.